This entry describes one T cell receptor beta chain. Its antigen remains unknown. CDR3 length equals 13 residues. After removal of 5 bases from V and 4 bases from J, the junction contained 5 bases not matched to a gene. Germline V gene sequence: CDR1 WSHSY, CDR2 SAAADI. These data are taken from a study of cytomegalovirus exposure and HLA in healthy donors. General observations from the study: Cytomegalovirus association was listed for 150 to 200 TCR beta chains.

Generated by immunoSEQ multiplex PCR, the TCRdb table keeps only in-frame clones and is missing some. This sample carries 100,000 to 150,000 clones, 90% to 95% of them seen once, and the ten largest clones take around 1.2%. The material sequenced was PBMCs. The genes are TRBV10-2 and TRBJ2-7, with 7 bases that match TRBD2. This receptor was taken from a woman aged 18 to 35 in good health and CMV-seronegative. CDR3 sequence (DNA): TGCGCCAGCAGTCCCGGGAGGACTTACGAGCAGTACTTC. Translation: CASSPGRTYEQYF.